Listed below are T cell receptor beta chains from one sample, sequenced in a study of vaccination and CD4 T cells after COVID-19. No antigens are known for them. TCRdb independently ran MiXCR on the PCR reads; one entry per CDR3 protein. The sample lists more than 9,000 distinct CDR3 sequences; 40% to 45% were seen once. The sample taken for sequencing was CD4+ T cells from blood, cultured in vitro. These receptors originate from a human donor who had recovered from COVID-19. The CDR3 runs from the conserved cysteine through the conserved F or W. The order of the fields is V gene, clone size, J gene, D gene, CDR3 DNA, CDR3 protein. A D gene is named only where the DNA matches it firmly. Clone size appears in some rows only: once, few, many, or a class for an expanded clone.

V: TRBV30
size: few
J: TRBJ2-5
D: TRBD1
DNA: TGTGCCTGGTTCAACCGGGACAGGGGGCGAGAGACCCAGTACTTC
CDR3: CAWFNRDRGRETQYF

V: TRBV6-5
size: -
J: TRBJ1-5
D: -
DNA: TGTGCCAGCAGTTTCCGTATTGGCCAGCCCCAGCATTTT
CDR3: CASSFRIGQPQHF

V: TRBV29-1
size: once
J: TRBJ2-5
D: TRBD1
DNA: TGCAGCGTTGGACAGACAGGGGTAGAGACCCAGTACTTC
CDR3: CSVGQTGVETQYF

V: TRBV5-5
size: -
J: TRBJ2-7
D: TRBD1
DNA: TGTGCCAGCAGTCAGGACAGGGGCTACTACGAGCAGTACTTC
CDR3: CASSQDRGYYEQYF

V: TRBV24-1
size: -
J: TRBJ2-3
D: -
DNA: TGTGCCACCAGTGATCCCCTGACCGTGGATACGCAGTATTTT
CDR3: CATSDPLTVDTQYF

V: TRBV6-1
size: -
J: TRBJ2-1
D: TRBD2
DNA: TGTGCCAGCAGCCCCGGGACTAGCGGGGGAACCTACAATGAGCAGTTCTTC
CDR3: CASSPGTSGGTYNEQFF

V: TRBV20-1
size: -
J: TRBJ1-5
D: TRBD1
DNA: TGCAGTGCTAGAGAAGGTTGGGACAGGGGAGCGAGTCAGCCCCAGCATTTT
CDR3: CSAREGWDRGASQPQHF

V: TRBV6-1
size: -
J: TRBJ2-3
D: TRBD2
DNA: TGTGCCATCCGGGGGGACACAGATACGCAGTATTTT
CDR3: CAIRGDTDTQYF

V: TRBV12-3/TRBV12-4
size: large
J: TRBJ1-1
D: TRBD1
DNA: TGTGCCAGCAGTTTAGCCTGGGACAGGGGGTTAGCTTTCTTT
CDR3: CASSLAWDRGLAFF

V: TRBV19
size: -
J: TRBJ1-2
D: TRBD1
DNA: TGTGCCAGTAGTCCTTACCCCCTGACAGGGACAAATGGCTACACCTTC
CDR3: CASSPYPLTGTNGYTF

V: TRBV7-6
size: few
J: TRBJ1-6
D: -
DNA: TGTGCCAGCAGCTTAGGTGGCAGCATTGCTTCACCCCTCCACTTT
CDR3: CASSLGGSIASPLHF

V: TRBV27
size: few
J: TRBJ2-1
D: -
DNA: TGTGCCAGCAGTGTCCCCTGGGCCCGCAATGAGCAGTTCTTC
CDR3: CASSVPWARNEQFF

V: TRBV7-2
size: -
J: TRBJ1-2
D: TRBD1
DNA: TGTGCCAGCAGCTTAGCAACCAGGGGGCGCGGGGGCTACACCTTC
CDR3: CASSLATRGRGGYTF

V: TRBV27
size: -
J: TRBJ1-5
D: -
DNA: TGTGCCAGCAGTTCCTCGGGAGGGGAGCGCCAGCCCCAGCATTTT
CDR3: CASSSSGGERQPQHF

V: TRBV7-9
size: few
J: TRBJ2-1
D: -
DNA: TGTGCCAGCAGCTTAGAAAGGGATTACAATGAGCAGTTCTTC
CDR3: CASSLERDYNEQFF

V: TRBV7-8
size: -
J: TRBJ1-6
D: -
DNA: TGTGCCAGCAAGGACAGAGGAGGATCACCCCTCCACTTT
CDR3: CASKDRGGSPLHF

V: TRBV10-3
size: -
J: TRBJ1-3
D: TRBD1
DNA: TGTGCCATCAGTGGGGACAGGGATTACCACACCATATATTTT
CDR3: CAISGDRDYHTIYF

V: TRBV7-8
size: few
J: TRBJ1-1
D: -
DNA: TGTGCCAGCAGCATCGACATTGACACTGAAGCTTTCTTT
CDR3: CASSIDIDTEAFF

V: TRBV30
size: few
J: TRBJ2-3
D: -
DNA: TGTGCCTGGACAGGTTCTAGCACAGATACGCAGTATTTT
CDR3: CAWTGSSTDTQYF

V: TRBV19
size: -
J: TRBJ1-3
D: -
DNA: TGTGCCAGTAGTATAGCCCCCCCGCCCTCTGGAAACACCATATATTTT
CDR3: CASSIAPPPSGNTIYF

V: TRBV5-1
size: few
J: TRBJ2-1
D: TRBD2
DNA: TGCGCCAGCAGCTTCCTCCCCCCTAGCGGGGGGGGGAATGAGCAGTTCTTC
CDR3: CASSFLPPSGGGNEQFF

V: TRBV10-3
size: -
J: TRBJ2-7
D: TRBD2
DNA: TGTGCCACCGGGAGGGGGTCCTACGAGCAGTACTTC
CDR3: CATGRGSYEQYF

V: TRBV6-2/TRBV6-3
size: -
J: TRBJ1-2
D: TRBD1
DNA: TGTGCCAGCAGTACAGGGGGTTATGGCCACACCTTC
CDR3: CASSTGGYGHTF

V: TRBV5-1
size: once
J: TRBJ2-5
D: TRBD1
DNA: TGCGCCAGCAGCGTAACCGGGACAGGGGGGGGAGAGACCCAGTACTTC
CDR3: CASSVTGTGGGETQYF

V: TRBV2
size: few
J: TRBJ2-7
D: -
DNA: TGTGCCAGCAGCGATCCCGGGACACTTAACTCCTACGAGCAGTACTTC
CDR3: CASSDPGTLNSYEQYF

V: TRBV4-3
size: once
J: TRBJ1-1
D: -
DNA: TGCGCCAGCAGCCAAGATTACAGGGAGACTGAAGCTTTCTTT
CDR3: CASSQDYRETEAFF

V: TRBV20-1
size: -
J: TRBJ2-5
D: TRBD2
DNA: TGCAGTGCTAGAGAACTAGCGGGGGGGCAAGAGACCCAGTACTTC
CDR3: CSARELAGGQETQYF

V: TRBV10-3
size: -
J: TRBJ1-2
D: -
DNA: TGTGCCATCAGTAACGACAGAAACTATGGCTACACCTTC
CDR3: CAISNDRNYGYTF

V: TRBV6-1
size: few
J: TRBJ1-2
D: -
DNA: TGTGCCAGCAGTGAAAGGGAGGGTATTGATGGCTACACCTTC
CDR3: CASSEREGIDGYTF

V: TRBV6-1
size: -
J: TRBJ2-2
D: TRBD1
DNA: TGTGCCAGCAGGAGGAGACAGGGGGCTGACACCGGGGAGCTGTTTTTT
CDR3: CASRRRQGADTGELFF

V: TRBV5-1
size: -
J: TRBJ1-2
D: TRBD1
DNA: TGCGCCAGCAGCTCTACTACAGGGGCAGTAGGATATGGCTACACCTTC
CDR3: CASSSTTGAVGYGYTF

V: TRBV11-3
size: -
J: TRBJ2-2
D: TRBD1
DNA: TGTGCCAGCAGCTTATGGGACAGGGGGCTTTTTGGCGGGGAGCTGTTTTTT
CDR3: CASSLWDRGLFGGELFF

V: TRBV11-2
size: -
J: TRBJ2-3
D: -
DNA: TGTGCCAGCAGCGAACTCCGGTCAAATACGCAGTATTTT
CDR3: CASSELRSNTQYF

V: TRBV5-1
size: -
J: TRBJ1-5
D: -
DNA: TGCGCCAGCAGCGAGGGTCCAGGTCAGCCCCAGCATTTT
CDR3: CASSEGPGQPQHF

V: TRBV5-4
size: few
J: TRBJ1-1
D: -
DNA: TGTGCCAGCGGCGATCAAGGCCGCACTGAAGCTTTCTTT
CDR3: CASGDQGRTEAFF

V: TRBV30
size: few
J: TRBJ1-2
D: TRBD1
DNA: TGTGCCTGGAGTCGGACAGGATTGGTCTATGGCTACACCTTC
CDR3: CAWSRTGLVYGYTF

V: TRBV3-1
size: once
J: TRBJ2-3
D: -
DNA: TGTGCCAGCAGCCAAGATTGGGATACGCAGTATTTT
CDR3: CASSQDWDTQYF

V: TRBV18
size: once
J: TRBJ1-1
D: TRBD1
DNA: TGTGCCAGCTCGACGACAGGGCAGGGTAGCACTGAAGCTTTCTTT
CDR3: CASSTTGQGSTEAFF

V: TRBV7-2
size: -
J: TRBJ2-1
D: TRBD1
DNA: TGTGCCAGCAGCTTAGGGCCGGGACAGCTCTACAATGAGCAGTTCTTC
CDR3: CASSLGPGQLYNEQFF

V: TRBV7-9
size: -
J: TRBJ1-2
D: TRBD1
DNA: TGTGCCAGCAGCTTAAGGGGGCAGGGATATGGCTACACCTTC
CDR3: CASSLRGQGYGYTF

V: TRBV20-1
size: few
J: TRBJ1-2
D: -
DNA: TGCAGTGCTAGAGCTCCGAGGGCGGCCTATGGCTACACCTTC
CDR3: CSARAPRAAYGYTF

V: TRBV12-3/TRBV12-4
size: -
J: TRBJ1-6
D: TRBD1
DNA: TGTGCCAGCAGCACGACAGGGGGCCCTTCACCCCTCCACTTT
CDR3: CASSTTGGPSPLHF

V: TRBV10-1
size: few
J: TRBJ1-1
D: -
DNA: TGCGCCAGCAGTGATAGTGGCAGGGCTGAAGCTTTCTTT
CDR3: CASSDSGRAEAFF

V: TRBV5-1
size: -
J: TRBJ2-5
D: TRBD2
DNA: TGCGCCAGCAGCTTGGGGCTAGCGGGGGGGGTTCAAGAGACCCAGTACTTC
CDR3: CASSLGLAGGVQETQYF

V: TRBV30
size: few
J: TRBJ2-7
D: -
DNA: TGTGCCTGGAGTGGCCCCGGTCAGGTACGCTACGAGCAGTACTTC
CDR3: CAWSGPGQVRYEQYF

V: TRBV5-6
size: once
J: TRBJ2-7
D: TRBD1
DNA: TGTGCCAGCAGCCTCTCAGGGGGCGTCCACGAGCAGTACTTC
CDR3: CASSLSGGVHEQYF

V: TRBV7-2
size: -
J: TRBJ1-6
D: -
DNA: TGTGCCAGCAGCTTGGGACAACTGACCAACTATAATTCACCCCTCCACTTT
CDR3: CASSLGQLTNYNSPLHF

V: TRBV11-2
size: -
J: TRBJ1-5
D: TRBD1
DNA: TGTGCCAGCAGCTTAGATCGGGGGACAGGGGTCCGGGAAAGGCCCCAGCATTTT
CDR3: CASSLDRGTGVRERPQHF

V: TRBV28
size: -
J: TRBJ2-2
D: -
DNA: TGTGCCAGCAGTTTCCGAGGTCTCGGGACCGGGGAGCTGTTTTTT
CDR3: CASSFRGLGTGELFF

V: TRBV7-6
size: -
J: TRBJ2-7
D: TRBD2
DNA: TGTGCCAGCAGCTTAGGACTAGCGGGGAGAGAGCAGTACTTC
CDR3: CASSLGLAGREQYF

V: TRBV12-5
size: few
J: TRBJ2-2
D: -
DNA: TGTGCTAGTGGTTTGGTAGGTTCAGGGGAGCTGTTTTTT
CDR3: CASGLVGSGELFF